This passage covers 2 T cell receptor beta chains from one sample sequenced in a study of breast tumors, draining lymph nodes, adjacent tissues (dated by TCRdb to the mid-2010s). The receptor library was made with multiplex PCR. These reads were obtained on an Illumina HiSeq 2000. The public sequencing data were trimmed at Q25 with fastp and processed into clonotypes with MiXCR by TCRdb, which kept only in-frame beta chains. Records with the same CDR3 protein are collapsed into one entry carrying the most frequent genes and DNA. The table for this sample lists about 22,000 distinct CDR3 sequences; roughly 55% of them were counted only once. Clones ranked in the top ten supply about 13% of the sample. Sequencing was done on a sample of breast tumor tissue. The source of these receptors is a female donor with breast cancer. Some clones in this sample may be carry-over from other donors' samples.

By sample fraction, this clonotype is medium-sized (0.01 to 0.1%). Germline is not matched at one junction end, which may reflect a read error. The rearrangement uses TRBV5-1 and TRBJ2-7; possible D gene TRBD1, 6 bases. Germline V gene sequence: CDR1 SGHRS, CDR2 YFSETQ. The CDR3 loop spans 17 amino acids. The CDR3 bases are TGCGCCAGCAGTTTGGGGCCACAGGGCCCACGGGAATACGAGCAGTACTTC. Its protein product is CASSLGPQGPREYEQYF.

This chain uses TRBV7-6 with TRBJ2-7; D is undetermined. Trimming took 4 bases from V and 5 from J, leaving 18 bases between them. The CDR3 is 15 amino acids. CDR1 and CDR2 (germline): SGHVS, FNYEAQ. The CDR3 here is CASSYLRNSPHEQYF. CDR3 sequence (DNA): TGTGCCAGCAGCTATCTACGGAATAGTCCCCACGAGCAGTACTTC.